The clone carrying this TCR beta chain was seen a few times. The sample originates from a study of identical twins. Via MiXCR, TCRdb re-called the 5' RACE reads, giving one row per CDR3 protein. The data hold a few hundred thousand distinct CDR3 sequences, with approximately 24% observed a single time. The CDR3 has 12 amino acids. Germline CDR1 ENHRY, CDR2 SYGVKD. The ends lost 10 bases at V and 7 bases at J; junction bases unmatched: 5. These data also formed part of another study, on T cells expressing NK-cell markers. That study reports: Alpha-beta TCR T cells were the sole sorting target in several experiments, owing to an anti-gamma-delta TCR antibody. In a handful of donors, dominant clonotypes made up 28.3-60.1% of CD3+CD56-NKG2C+ cells.

The sequenced material came from CD4+ T cells sorted from blood. This chain joins TRBV10-3 and TRBJ2-1, with 9 bases lining up with TRBD2. The TCR comes from a woman younger than 30 in good health. CDR3 sequence reads: CATGLARNEQFF. The CDR3 DNA follows: TGTGCCACGGGACTAGCAAGGAATGAGCAGTTCTTC.